This T cell receptor beta chain was sequenced for a study of cytomegalovirus exposure and HLA in healthy donors. The V gene's germline CDR1 is SNHLY and CDR2 FYNNEI. The ends were cut back, 3 bases at V and 0 bases at J, with 8 bases in the middle. The CDR3 is made up of 14 amino acids. A multiplex PCR was run with 60 Vbeta primers and 13 Jbeta primers. Repertoires were generated with immunoSEQ multiplex PCR, while TCRdb's copy carries only in-frame clones and drops some. The data contain 150,000 to 200,000 clones, under 80% of them seen just once; the ten biggest clones take up about 12%. The chain is built from TRBV2 and TRBJ1-1; D is possibly TRBD1 (6 bases). The sample was PBMCs. The clonotype comes from a woman between 45 and 60 years old in good health and CMV-seropositive. CDR3 in amino acids: CASSEGHLNTEAFF. In DNA, the CDR3 is TGTGCCAGCAGTGAGGGACATTTGAACACTGAAGCTTTCTTT.